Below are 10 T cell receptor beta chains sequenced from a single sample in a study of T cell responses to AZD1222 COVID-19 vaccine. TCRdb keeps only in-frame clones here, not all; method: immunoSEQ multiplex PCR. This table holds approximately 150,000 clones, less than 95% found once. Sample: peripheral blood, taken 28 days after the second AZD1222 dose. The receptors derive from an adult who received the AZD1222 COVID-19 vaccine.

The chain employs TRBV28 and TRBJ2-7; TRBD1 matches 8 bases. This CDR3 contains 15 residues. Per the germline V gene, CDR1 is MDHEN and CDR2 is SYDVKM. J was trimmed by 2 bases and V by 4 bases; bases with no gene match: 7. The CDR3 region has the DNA TGTGCCAGCAGTTCCCCCGGACAGGGCACCTACGAGCAGTACTTC. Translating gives CASSSPGQGTYEQYF.

CDR3 coding DNA: TGTGCCAGCAGCTTAAACCCGTCTACAGGCCCCTATGGCTACACCTTC. Encoded protein: CASSLNPSTGPYGYTF. The chain recombines TRBV5-6 with TRBJ1-2; D perhaps matches TRBD1 (5 bases). Germline loops: CDR1 SGHDT, CDR2 YYEEEE. V was pared by 2 bases and J by 4 bases, with 18 bases between. CDR3 length: 16 residues.

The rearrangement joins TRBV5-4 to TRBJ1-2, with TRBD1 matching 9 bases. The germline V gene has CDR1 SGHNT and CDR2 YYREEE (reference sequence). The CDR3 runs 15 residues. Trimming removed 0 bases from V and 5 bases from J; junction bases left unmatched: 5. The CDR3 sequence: CASSLEQGAGYGYTF. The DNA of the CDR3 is TGTGCCAGCAGCTTGGAACAGGGGGCAGGGTATGGCTACACCTTC.

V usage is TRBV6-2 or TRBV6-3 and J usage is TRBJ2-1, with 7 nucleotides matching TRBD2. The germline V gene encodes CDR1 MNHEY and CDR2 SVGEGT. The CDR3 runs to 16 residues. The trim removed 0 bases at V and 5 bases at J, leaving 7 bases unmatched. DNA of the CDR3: TGTGCCAGCAGTTACTCCCCGGGACTAACCCACAATGAGCAGTTCTTC. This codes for CASSYSPGLTHNEQFF.

The CDR3 DNA reads as TGTGCCAGCATCCCGGGACAGGATCCAGATGAGCAGTACTTC. Encoded protein: CASIPGQDPDEQYF. The chain uses TRBV6-5 and TRBJ2-7; 8 positions match TRBD1. Germline V CDR1 and CDR2: MNHEY, SVGAGI. The CDR3 runs 14 residues. Trimming cost V 7 bases and J 7 bases; bases outside gene matches: 12.

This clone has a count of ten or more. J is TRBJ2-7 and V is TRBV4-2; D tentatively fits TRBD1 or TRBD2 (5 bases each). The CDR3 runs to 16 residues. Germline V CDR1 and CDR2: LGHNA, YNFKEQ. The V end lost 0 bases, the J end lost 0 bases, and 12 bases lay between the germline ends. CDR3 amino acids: CASSQEESGSSYEQYF. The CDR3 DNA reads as TGTGCCAGCAGCCAAGAGGAGTCAGGGAGCTCCTACGAGCAGTACTTC.

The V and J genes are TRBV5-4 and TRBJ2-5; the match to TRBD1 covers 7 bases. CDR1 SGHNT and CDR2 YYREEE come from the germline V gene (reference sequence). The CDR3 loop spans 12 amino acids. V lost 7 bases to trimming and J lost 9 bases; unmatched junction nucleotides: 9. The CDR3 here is CASGNWDSSQYF. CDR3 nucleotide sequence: TGTGCCAGCGGAAACTGGGACAGTTCCCAGTACTTC.

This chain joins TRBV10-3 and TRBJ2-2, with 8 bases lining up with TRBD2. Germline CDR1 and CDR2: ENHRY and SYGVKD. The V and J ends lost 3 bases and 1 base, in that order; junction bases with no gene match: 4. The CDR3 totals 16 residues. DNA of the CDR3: TGTGCCATCAGTGATTGGCTAGCGGGGAACACCGGGGAGCTGTTTTTT. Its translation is CAISDWLAGNTGELFF.

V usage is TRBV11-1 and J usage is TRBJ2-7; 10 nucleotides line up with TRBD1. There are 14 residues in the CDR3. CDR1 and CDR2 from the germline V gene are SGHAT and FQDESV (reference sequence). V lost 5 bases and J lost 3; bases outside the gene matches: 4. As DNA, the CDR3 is TGTGCCAGCAGCGCCGACAGGGGGCTCTACGAGCAGTACTTC. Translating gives CASSADRGLYEQYF.

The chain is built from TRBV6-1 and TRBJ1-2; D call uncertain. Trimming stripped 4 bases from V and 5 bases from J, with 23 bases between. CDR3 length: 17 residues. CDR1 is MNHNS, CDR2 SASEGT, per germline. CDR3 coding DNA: TGTGCCAGCAGTGGGGCCGGCCTCTCCCACACGTGGTATGGCTACACCTTC. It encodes CASSGAGLSHTWYGYTF.